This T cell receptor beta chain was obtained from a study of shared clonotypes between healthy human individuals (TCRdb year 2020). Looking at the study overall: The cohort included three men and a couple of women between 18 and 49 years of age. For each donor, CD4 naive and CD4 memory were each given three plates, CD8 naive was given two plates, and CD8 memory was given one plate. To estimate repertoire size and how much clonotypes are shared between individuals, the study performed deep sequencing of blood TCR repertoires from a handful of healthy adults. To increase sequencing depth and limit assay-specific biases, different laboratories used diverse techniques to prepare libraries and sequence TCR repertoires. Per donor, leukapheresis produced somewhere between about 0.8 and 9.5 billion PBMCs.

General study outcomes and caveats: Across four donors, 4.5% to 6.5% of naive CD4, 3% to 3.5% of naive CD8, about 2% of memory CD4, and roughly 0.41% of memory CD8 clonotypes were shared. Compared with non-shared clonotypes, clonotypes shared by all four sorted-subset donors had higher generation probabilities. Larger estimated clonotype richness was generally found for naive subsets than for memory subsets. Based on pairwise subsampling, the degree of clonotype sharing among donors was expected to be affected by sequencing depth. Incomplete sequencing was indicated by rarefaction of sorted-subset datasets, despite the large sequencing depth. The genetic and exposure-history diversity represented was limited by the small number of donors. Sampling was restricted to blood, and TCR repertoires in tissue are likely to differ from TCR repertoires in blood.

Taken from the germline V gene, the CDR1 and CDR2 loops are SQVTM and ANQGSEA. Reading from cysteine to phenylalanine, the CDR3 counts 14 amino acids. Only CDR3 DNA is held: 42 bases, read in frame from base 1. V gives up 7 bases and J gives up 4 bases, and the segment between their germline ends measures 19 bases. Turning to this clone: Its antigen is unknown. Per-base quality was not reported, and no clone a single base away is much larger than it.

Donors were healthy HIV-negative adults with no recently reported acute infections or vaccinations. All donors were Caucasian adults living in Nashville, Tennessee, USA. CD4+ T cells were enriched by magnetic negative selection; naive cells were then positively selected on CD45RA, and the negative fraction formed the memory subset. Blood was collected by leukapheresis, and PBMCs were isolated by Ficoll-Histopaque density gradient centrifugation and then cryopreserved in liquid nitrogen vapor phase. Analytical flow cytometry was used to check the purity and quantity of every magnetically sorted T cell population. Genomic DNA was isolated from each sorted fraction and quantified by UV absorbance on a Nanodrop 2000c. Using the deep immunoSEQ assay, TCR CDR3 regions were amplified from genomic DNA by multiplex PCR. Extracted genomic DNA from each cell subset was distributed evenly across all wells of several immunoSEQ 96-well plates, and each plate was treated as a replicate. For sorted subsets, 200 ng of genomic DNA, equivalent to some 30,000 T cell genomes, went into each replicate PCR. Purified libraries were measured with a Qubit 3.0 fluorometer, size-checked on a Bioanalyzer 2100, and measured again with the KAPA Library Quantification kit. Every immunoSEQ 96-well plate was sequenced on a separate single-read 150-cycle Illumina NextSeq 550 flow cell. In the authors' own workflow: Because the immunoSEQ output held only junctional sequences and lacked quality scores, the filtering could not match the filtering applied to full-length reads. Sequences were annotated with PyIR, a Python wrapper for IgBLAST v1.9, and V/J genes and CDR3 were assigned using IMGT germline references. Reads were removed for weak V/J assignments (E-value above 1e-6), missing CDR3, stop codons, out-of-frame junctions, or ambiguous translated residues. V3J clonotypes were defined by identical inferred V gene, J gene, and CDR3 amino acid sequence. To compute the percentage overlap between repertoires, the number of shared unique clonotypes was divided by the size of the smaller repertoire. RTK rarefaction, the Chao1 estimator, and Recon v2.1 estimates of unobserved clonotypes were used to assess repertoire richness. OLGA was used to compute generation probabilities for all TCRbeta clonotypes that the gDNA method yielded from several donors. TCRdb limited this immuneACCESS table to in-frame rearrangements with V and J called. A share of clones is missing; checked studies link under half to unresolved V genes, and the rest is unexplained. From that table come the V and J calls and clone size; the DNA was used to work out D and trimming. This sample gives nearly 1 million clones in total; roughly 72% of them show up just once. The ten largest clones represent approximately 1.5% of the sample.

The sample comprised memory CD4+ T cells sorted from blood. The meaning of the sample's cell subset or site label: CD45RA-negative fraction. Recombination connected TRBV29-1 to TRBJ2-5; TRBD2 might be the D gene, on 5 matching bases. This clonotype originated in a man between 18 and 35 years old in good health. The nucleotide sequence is TGCAGCGCTACCCCCCGGCGGGTTCCAGAGACCCAGTACTTC. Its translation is CSATPRRVPETQYF. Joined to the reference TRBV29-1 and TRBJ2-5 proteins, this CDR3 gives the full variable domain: SAVISQKPSRDICQRGTSLTIQCQVDSQVTMMFWYRQQPGQSLTLIATANQGSEATYESGFVIDKFPISRPNLTFSTLTVSNMSPEDSSIYLCSATPRRVPETQYFGPGTRLLVL.